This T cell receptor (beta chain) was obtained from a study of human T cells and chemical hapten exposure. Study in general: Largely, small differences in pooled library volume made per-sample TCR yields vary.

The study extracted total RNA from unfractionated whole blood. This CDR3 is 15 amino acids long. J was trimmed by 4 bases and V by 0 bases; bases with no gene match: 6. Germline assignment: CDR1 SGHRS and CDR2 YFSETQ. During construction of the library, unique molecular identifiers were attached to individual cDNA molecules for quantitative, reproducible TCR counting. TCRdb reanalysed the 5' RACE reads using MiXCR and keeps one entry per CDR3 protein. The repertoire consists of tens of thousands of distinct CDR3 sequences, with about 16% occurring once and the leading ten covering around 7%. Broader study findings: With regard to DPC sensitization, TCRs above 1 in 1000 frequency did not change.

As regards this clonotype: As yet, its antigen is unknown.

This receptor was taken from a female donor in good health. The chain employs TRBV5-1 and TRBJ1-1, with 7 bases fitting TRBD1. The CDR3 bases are TGCGCCAGCAGCTTGGGACAGGGTGGTGTCACTGAAGCTTTCTTT. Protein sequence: CASSLGQGGVTEAFF.